Sequencing of this T cell receptor beta chain was carried out in a study of T cells in localized non-small cell lung cancer. A remark on this clone: Its antigen is currently unknown.

Profiled with immunoSEQ multiplex PCR; TCRdb holds only in-frame clones, not every one. Of around 35,000 clones in the sample, about 80% were seen once. CDR1 is MGHRA, CDR2 YSYEKL, per germline. The CDR3 totals 16 residues. J was trimmed by 5 bases and V by 0 bases; bases with no gene match: 5. Broader study findings: Among the top 100 tumor clones, a median around 57 appeared in adjacent lung. Uninvolved adjacent lung had higher T cell clonality than tumor and all other tissues. Analysis by sequencing included only one tumor region, so heterogeneity remains possible.

The TCR comes from a male donor aged 60 or older with stage III squamous cell lung carcinoma. The chain recombines TRBV4-1 with TRBJ2-3; 10 nucleotides align to TRBD2. Sequencing was performed on peripheral blood, taken before any cancer treatment. The CDR3 region has the DNA TGCGCCAGCAGCCAAGATTATAGCGGGGGGATAGATACGCAGTATTTT. Translation gives CASSQDYSGGIDTQYF.